The 2 T cell receptor beta chains in this list originate from one sample, sequenced in a study of human T cells and chemical hapten exposure. This sample's time point: patch test 1, 2 weeks after DPC sensitization. Treatment in this sample: therapeutic diphenylcyclopropenone sensitization with weekly scalp DPC. From the RACE reads, TCRdb called clonotypes with MiXCR, one entry per CDR3 protein. The sample consists of around 160,000 distinct CDR3 sequences, about 14% of them appearing once. Sequences were derived from whole blood, sampled in connection with sensitization to the hapten diphenylcyclopropenone (DPC). Receptors were obtained from a woman in her 30s with alopecia areata. Some clones in this sample may be carry-over from other donors' samples.

To note about this clonotype: An end of the junction differs from the germline gene, which may be a read error. The rearrangement joins TRBV12-3 or TRBV12-4 to TRBJ2-1, with 10 bases aligning to TRBD2. CDR3 length equals 16 residues. CDR3 residues: CVSTYLAGGSYNEQFF. CDR3 DNA: TGTGTCAGCACCTATTTAGCGGGAGGATCCTACAATGAGCAGTTCTTC.

This clonotype was detected many times. This sequence joins TRBV6-1 and TRBJ1-5; D remains unclear. CDR1 and CDR2 (germline): MNHNS, SASEGT. The CDR3 sequence is 13 residues long. The germline V and J ends were trimmed by 9 bases and 2 bases, with 11 bases remaining between them. Here the CDR3 reads CASRRVGNQPQHF. Written as DNA, the CDR3 is TGTGCCAGTCGAAGGGTAGGCAATCAGCCCCAGCATTTT.